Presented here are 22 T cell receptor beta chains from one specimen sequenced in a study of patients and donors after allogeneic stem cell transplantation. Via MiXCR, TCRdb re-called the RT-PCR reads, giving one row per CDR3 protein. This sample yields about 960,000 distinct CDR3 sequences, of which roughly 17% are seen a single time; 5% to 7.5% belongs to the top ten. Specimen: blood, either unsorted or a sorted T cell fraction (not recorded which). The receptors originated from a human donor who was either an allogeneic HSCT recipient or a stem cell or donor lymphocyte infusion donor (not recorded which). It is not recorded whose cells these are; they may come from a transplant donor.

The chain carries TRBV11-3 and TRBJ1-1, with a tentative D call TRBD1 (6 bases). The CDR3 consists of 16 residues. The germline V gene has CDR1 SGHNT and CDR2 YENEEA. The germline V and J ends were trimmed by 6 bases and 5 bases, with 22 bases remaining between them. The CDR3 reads CASSHRAAVRGTEAFF. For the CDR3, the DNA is TGTGCCAGCAGTCATCGGGCGGCAGTCAGGGGAACTGAAGCTTTCTTT.

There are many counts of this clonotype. This CDR3 reads CASRFSYNEQFF. CDR3 sequence (DNA): TGTGCCAGCAGGTTCTCCTACAATGAGCAGTTCTTC. The J gene is TRBJ2-1, the V gene TRBV12-3 or TRBV12-4; D unresolved. CDR3 length equals 12 residues. V dropped 6 bases and J dropped 0 bases, with 3 bases sitting between them.

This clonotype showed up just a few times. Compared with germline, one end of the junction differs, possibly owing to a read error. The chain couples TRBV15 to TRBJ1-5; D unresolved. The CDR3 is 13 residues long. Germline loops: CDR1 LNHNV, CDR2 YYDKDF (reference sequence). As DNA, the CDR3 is TGTGCCACCAGCAGAGATTGGAAAAATAAGGTGGATTTT. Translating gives CATSRDWKNKVDF.

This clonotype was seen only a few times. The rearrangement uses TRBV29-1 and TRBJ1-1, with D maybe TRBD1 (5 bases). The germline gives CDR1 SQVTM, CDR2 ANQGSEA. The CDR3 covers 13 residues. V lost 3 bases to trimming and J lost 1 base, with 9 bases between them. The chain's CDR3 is CSVDQGPNTEAFF. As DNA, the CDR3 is TGCAGCGTTGACCAGGGACCGAACACTGAAGCTTTCTTT.

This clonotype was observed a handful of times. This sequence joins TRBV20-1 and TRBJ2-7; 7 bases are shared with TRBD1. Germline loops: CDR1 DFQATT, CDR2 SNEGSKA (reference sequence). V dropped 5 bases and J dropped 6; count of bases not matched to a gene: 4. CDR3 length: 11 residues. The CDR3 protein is CSAYYRGEQYF. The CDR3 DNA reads TGCAGTGCTTATTACAGGGGCGAGCAGTACTTC.

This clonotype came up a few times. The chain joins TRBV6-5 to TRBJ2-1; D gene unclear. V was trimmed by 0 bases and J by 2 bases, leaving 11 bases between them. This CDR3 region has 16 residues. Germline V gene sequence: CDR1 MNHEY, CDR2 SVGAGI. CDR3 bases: TGTGCCAGCAGTTACTCGGGTAGGTCGCCCTACAATGAGCAGTTCTTC. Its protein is CASSYSGRSPYNEQFF.

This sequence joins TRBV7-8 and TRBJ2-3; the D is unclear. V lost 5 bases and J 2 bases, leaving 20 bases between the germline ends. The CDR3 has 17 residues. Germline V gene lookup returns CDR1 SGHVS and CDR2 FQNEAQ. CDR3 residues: CASSPQSSHPPTDTQYF. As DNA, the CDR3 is TGTGCCAGCAGCCCACAATCGTCACACCCCCCCACAGATACGCAGTATTTT.

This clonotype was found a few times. CDR3 nucleotide sequence: TGTGCCATCAGTGGGGAGGGGAACTCCTACAATGAGCAGTTCTTC. This sequence encodes CAISGEGNSYNEQFF. The chain couples TRBV10-3 to TRBJ2-1, with 7 bases lining up with TRBD2. Germline V gives CDR1 ENHRY, CDR2 SYGVKD. The CDR3 spans 15 residues. V lost 4 bases, J lost 0 bases, and 3 bases stayed unmatched.

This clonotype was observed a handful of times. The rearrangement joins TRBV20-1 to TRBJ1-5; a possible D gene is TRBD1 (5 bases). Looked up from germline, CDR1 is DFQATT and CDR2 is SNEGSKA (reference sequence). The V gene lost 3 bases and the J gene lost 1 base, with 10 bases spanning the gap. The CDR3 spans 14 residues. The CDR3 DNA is TGCAGTGCTAGCCCGTGGGGGAGCAATCAGCCCCAGCATTTT. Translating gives CSASPWGSNQPQHF.

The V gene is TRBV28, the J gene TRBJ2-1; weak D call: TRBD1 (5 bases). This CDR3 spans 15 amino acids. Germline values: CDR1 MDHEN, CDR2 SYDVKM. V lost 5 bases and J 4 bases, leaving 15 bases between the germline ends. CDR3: CASSPRARSYNEQFF. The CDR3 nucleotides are TGTGCCAGCAGTCCCAGGGCTAGATCATACAATGAGCAGTTCTTC.

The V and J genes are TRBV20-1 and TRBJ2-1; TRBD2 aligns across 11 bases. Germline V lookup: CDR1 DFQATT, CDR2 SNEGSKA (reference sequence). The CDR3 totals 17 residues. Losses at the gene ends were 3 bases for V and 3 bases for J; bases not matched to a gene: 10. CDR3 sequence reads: CSARGHLAGGVYNEQFF. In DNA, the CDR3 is TGCAGTGCTAGGGGACACCTAGCGGGGGGTGTCTACAATGAGCAGTTCTTC.

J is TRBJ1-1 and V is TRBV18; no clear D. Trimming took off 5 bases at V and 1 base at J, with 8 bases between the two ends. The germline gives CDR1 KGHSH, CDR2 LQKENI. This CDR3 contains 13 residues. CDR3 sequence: CASSKTQNTEAFF. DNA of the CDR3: TGTGCCAGCTCAAAAACACAGAACACTGAAGCTTTCTTT. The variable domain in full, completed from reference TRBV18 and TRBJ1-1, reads NAGVMQNPRHLVRRRGQEARLRCSPMKGHSHVYWYRQLPEEGLKFMVYLQKENIIDESGMPKERFSAEFPKEGPSILRIQQVVRGDSAAYFCASSKTQNTEAFFGQGTRLTVV.

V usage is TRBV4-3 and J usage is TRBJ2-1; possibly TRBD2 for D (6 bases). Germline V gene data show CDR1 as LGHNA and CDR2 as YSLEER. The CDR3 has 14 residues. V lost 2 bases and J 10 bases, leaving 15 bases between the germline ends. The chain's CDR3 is CASSQKTGAAEQFF. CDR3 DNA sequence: TGCGCCAGCAGCCAAAAGACGGGAGCGGCAGAGCAGTTCTTC.

CDR3 nucleotide sequence: TGCAGTGCTAGGTACCGGGACAGGGTTTCTAACGAGCAGTACTTC. This translates into CSARYRDRVSNEQYF. This rearrangement joins TRBV20-1 to TRBJ2-7; 9 bases fit TRBD1. Germline CDR1 DFQATT, CDR2 SNEGSKA (reference sequence). The CDR3 sequence is 15 residues long. V was clipped by 3 bases and J by 5 bases; unmatched bases: 11.

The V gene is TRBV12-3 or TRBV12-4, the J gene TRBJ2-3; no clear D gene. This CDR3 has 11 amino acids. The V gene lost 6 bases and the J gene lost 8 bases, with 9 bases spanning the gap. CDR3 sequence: CASREEATQYF. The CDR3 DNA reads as TGTGCCAGCAGAGAAGAGGCTACGCAGTATTTT.

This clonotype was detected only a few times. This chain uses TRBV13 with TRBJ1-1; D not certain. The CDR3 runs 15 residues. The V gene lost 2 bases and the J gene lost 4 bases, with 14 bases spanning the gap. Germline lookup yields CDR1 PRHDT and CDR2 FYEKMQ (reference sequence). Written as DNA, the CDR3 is TGTGCCAGCAGCTTAAATTTGGGGTCGGGCACTGAAGCTTTCTTT. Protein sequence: CASSLNLGSGTEAFF.

CDR3 nucleotide sequence: TGTGCCTGGAGTGTATCTGTAGTCAAAAACATTCAGTACTTC. Its translation: CAWSVSVVKNIQYF. The chain links TRBV30 to TRBJ2-4; D is unresolved. Germline CDR1 reads GTSNPN; CDR2 reads SVGIG (reference sequence). There are 14 residues in the CDR3. V lost 0 bases and J 3 bases, leaving 9 bases between the germline ends.

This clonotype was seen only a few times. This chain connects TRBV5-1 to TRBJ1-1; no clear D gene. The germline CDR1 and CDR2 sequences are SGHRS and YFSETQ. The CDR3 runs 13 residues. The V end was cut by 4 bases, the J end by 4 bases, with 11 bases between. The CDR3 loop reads CASSPEWGTEAFF. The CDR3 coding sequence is TGCGCCAGCAGCCCGGAGTGGGGCACTGAAGCTTTCTTT. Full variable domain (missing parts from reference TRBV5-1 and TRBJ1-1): KAGVTQTPRYLIKTRGQQVTLSCSPISGHRSVSWYQQTPGQGLQFLFEYFSETQRNKGNFPGRFSGRQFSNSRSEMNVSTLELGDSALYLCASSPEWGTEAFFGQGTRLTVV.

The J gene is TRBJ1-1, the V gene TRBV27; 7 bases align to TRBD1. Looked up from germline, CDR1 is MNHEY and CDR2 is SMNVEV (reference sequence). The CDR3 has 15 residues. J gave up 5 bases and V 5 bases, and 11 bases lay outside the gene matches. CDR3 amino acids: CASSNRGRPGTEAFF. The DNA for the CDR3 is TGTGCCAGCAGTAACAGGGGTCGCCCAGGTACTGAAGCTTTCTTT.

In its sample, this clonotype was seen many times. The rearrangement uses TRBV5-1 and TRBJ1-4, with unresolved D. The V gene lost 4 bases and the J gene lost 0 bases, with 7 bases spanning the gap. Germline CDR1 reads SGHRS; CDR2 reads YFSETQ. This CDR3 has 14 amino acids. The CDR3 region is CASSHDATNEKLFF. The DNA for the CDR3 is TGCGCCAGCAGCCACGATGCAACTAATGAAAAACTGTTTTTT.

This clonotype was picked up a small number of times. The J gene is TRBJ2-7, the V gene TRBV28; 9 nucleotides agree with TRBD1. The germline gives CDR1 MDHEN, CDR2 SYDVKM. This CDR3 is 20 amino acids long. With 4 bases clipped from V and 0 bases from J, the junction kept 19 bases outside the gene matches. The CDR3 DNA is TGTGCCAGCAGTTCGAACTTGGAAGTCGGACAGGGGTGGAACTCCTACGAGCAGTACTTC. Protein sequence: CASSSNLEVGQGWNSYEQYF.

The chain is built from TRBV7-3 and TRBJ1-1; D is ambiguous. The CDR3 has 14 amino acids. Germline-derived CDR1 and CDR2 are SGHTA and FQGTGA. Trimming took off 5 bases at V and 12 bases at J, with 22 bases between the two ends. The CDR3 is CASSPTGIGSETFF. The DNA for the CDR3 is TGTGCCAGCAGCCCCACCGGGATCGGGTCGGAAACTTTCTTT.